This section outlines one TCR beta chain sequence together with its context. The antigen is not known. The record originates from a study of T-cell reconstitution after alpha-beta-depleted transplantation in children. Overall study results and limits: Expanded graft clones numbering several hundred reportedly gave rise to alpha-beta T cells about two months after transplant. One year post-transplant, T-cell counts and diversity were largely derived from T cells produced anew. From surviving recipient T cells and thymic progenitors came the high day-60 TCRbeta diversity observed in some patients.

Preparation of the TCRbeta library involved a method that used unique molecular identifiers. TCRdb redid the calling of the PCR reads with MiXCR, one entry per CDR3 protein. Of 200,000 to 250,000 distinct CDR3 sequences listed, about 24% are singletons. This clonotype originated in a female patient aged 2-9 years who had a stem cell transplant for congenital amegakaryocytic thrombocytopenia, so the T cells may come from the graft donor. This specimen was PBMCs, mostly from graft donor cells, taken 360 days after TCRalphabeta/CD19-depleted stem cell transplant.

The CDR3: CASSMMSSASYNEQFF. The CDR3, as DNA: TGTGCCAGCAGCATGATGTCTAGCGCCTCCTACAATGAGCAGTTCTTC. This rearrangement joins TRBV9 to TRBJ2-1; D might be TRBD2 (6 bases). The V and J ends lost 4 bases and 0 bases respectively, with 14 bases between them. Germline loops: CDR1 SGDLS, CDR2 YYNGEE. This CDR3 contains 16 residues.